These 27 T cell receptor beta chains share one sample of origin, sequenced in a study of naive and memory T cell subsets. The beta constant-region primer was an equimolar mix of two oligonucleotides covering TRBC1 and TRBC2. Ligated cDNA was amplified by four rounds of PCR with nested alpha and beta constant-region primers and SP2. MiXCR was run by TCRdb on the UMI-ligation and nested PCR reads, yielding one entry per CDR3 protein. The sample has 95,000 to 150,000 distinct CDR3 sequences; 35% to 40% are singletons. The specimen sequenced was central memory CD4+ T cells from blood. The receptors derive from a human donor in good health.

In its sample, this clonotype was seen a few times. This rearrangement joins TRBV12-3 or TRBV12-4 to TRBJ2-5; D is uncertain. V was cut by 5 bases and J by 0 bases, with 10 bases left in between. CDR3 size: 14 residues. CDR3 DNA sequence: TGTGCCAGCAGTATCAGGCGCAACCAAGAGACCCAGTACTTC. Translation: CASSIRRNQETQYF.

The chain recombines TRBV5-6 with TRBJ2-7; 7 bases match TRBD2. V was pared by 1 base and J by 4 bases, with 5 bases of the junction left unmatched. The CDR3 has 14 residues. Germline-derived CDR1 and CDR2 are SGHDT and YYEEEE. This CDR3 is CASSLTAGVYEQYF. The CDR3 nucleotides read TGTGCCAGCAGCTTGACTGCGGGAGTGTACGAGCAGTACTTC.

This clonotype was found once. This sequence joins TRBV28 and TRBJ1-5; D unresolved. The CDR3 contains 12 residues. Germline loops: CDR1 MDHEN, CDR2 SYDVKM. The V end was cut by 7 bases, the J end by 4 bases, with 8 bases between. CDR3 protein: CASTLWNQPQHF. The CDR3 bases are TGTGCCAGCACCCTATGGAATCAGCCCCAGCATTTT.

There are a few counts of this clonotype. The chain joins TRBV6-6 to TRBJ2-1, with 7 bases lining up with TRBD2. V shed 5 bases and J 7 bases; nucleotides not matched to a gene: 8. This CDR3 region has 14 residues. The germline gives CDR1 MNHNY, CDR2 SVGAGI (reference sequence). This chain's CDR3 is CASSPAGPRNEQFF. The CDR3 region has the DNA TGTGCCAGCAGTCCAGCGGGACCTAGGAATGAGCAGTTCTTC.

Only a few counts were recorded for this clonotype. The DNA of the CDR3 is TGTGCCAGTAGGATGACTAGCGCCCAAGAGACCCAGTACTTC. It codes for CASRMTSAQETQYF. The chain recombines TRBV19 with TRBJ2-5, with TRBD2 identical over 8 bases. Germline lookup yields CDR1 LNHDA and CDR2 SQIVND (reference sequence). J gave up 1 base and V 6 bases, and 4 bases lay outside the gene matches. The CDR3 sequence is 14 residues long.

The CDR3 nucleotides are TGTGCCAGCAGTTTTCGAGGGGGCTGGGATCAGCCCCAGCATTTT. It is translated as CASSFRGGWDQPQHF. The rearrangement links TRBV27 to TRBJ1-5; 7 bases fit TRBD1. This CDR3 region has 15 residues. Germline V gene sequence: CDR1 MNHEY, CDR2 SMNVEV (reference sequence). Trimming took 3 bases from V and 5 from J; bases not matched to a gene: 7.

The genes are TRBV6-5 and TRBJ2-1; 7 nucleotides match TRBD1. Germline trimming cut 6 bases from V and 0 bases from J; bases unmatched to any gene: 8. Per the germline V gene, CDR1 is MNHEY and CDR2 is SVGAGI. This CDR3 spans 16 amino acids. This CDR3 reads CASSHRGPISYNEQFF. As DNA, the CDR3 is TGTGCCAGCAGCCACAGGGGTCCAATCTCCTACAATGAGCAGTTCTTC.

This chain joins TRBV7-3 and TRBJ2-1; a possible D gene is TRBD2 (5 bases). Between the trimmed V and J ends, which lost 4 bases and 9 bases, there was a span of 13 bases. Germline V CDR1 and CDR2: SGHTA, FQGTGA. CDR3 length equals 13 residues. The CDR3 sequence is CASSSRNGGEQFF. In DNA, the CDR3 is TGTGCCAGCAGCTCCCGTAACGGAGGTGAGCAGTTCTTC.

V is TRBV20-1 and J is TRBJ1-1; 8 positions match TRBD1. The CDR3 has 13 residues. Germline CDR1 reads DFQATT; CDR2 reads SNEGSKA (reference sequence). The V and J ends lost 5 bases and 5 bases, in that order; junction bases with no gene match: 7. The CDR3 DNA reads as TGCAGTGCTGGCAGGACAGGGCGGACTGAAGCTTTCTTT. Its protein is CSAGRTGRTEAFF.

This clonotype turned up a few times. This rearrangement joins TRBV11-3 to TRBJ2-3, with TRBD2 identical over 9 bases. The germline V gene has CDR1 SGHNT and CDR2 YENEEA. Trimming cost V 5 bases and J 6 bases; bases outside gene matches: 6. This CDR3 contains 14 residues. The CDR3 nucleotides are TGTGCCAGCAGCCTCGGGACTAGCCAGGATACGCAGTATTTT. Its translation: CASSLGTSQDTQYF.

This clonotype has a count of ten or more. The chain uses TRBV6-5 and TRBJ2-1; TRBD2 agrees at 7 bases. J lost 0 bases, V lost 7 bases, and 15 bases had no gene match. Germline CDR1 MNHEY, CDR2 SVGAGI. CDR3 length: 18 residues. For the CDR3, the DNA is TGTGCCAGCAACAGAAGAGCGGGAACCAGGAGCTCCTACAATGAGCAGTTCTTC. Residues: CASNRRAGTRSSYNEQFF.

CDR3 coding DNA: TGTGCCAGCAGCTTTACAGGGGGAGATACGCAGTATTTT. Its protein is CASSFTGGDTQYF. This rearrangement joins TRBV7-2 to TRBJ2-3, with 8 bases identical to TRBD1. CDR1 is SGHTA, CDR2 FQGNSA, per germline. The CDR3 runs to 13 residues. Trimming took 3 bases from V and 5 from J; bases not matched to a gene: 1.

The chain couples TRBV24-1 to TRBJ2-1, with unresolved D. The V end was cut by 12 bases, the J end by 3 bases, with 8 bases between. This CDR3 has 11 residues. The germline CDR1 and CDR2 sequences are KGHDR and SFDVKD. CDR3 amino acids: CASYYYNEQFF. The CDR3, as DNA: TGTGCCTCCTATTACTACAATGAGCAGTTCTTC.

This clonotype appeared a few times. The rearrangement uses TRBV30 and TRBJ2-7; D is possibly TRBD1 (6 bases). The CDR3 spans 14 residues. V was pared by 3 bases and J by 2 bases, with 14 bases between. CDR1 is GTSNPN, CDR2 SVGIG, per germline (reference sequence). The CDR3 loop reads CAWSPYRAPYEQYF. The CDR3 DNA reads TGTGCCTGGAGCCCATACAGGGCCCCCTACGAGCAGTACTTC.

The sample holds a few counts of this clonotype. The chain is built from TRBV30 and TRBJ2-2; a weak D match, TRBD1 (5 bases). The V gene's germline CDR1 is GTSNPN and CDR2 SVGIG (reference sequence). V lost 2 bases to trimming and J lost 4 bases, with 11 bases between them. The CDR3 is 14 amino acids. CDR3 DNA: TGTGCCTGGAGTAAAGGGGCTTCCACCGGGGAGCTGTTTTTT. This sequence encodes CAWSKGASTGELFF.

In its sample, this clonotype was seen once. CDR3 sequence: CASSFKRGGWPQHF. CDR3 sequence (DNA): TGTGCCAGCAGCTTTAAAAGGGGGGGATGGCCCCAGCATTTT. The gene calls are TRBV7-2 and TRBJ1-5; D is perhaps TRBD1 (6 bases). Per the germline V gene, CDR1 is SGHTA and CDR2 is FQGNSA. V lost 3 bases, J lost 9 bases, and 15 bases lay in between. The CDR3 covers 14 residues. Filled out from reference TRBV7-2 and TRBJ1-5, the complete variable domain reads GAGVSQSPSNKVTEKGKDVELRCDPISGHTALYWYRQSLGQGLEFLIYFQGNSAPDKSGLPSDRFSAERTGGSVSTLTIQRTQQEDSAVYLCASSFKRGGWPQHFGDGTRLSIL.

The CDR3 DNA follows: TGTGCCAGCCAGCGGGGTCCGGCGGAAGATACGCAGTATTTT. Its protein is CASQRGPAEDTQYF. This chain joins TRBV6-2 or TRBV6-3 and TRBJ2-3, with TRBD2 matching over 7 bases. The CDR3 totals 14 residues. V was pared by 8 bases and J by 5 bases, with 10 bases of the junction left unmatched. CDR1 is MNHEY and CDR2 is SVGEGT in the germline V gene.

CDR3 sequence reads: CASSSNQGYTF. CDR3 nucleotide sequence: TGTGCCAGCAGCTCAAACCAGGGCTACACCTTC. The chain recombines TRBV7-9 with TRBJ1-2; D is unclear. Germline assignment: CDR1 SEHNR and CDR2 FQNEAQ (reference sequence). V lost 4 bases and J 8 bases, leaving 8 bases between the germline ends. The length of the CDR3 is 11 residues.

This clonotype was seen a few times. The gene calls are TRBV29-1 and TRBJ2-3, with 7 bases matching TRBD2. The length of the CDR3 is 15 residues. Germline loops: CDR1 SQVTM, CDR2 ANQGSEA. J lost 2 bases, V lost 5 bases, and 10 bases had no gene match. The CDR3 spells CSVSSSGLYTDTQYF. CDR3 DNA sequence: TGCAGCGTTTCCAGTAGCGGGCTCTACACAGATACGCAGTATTTT.

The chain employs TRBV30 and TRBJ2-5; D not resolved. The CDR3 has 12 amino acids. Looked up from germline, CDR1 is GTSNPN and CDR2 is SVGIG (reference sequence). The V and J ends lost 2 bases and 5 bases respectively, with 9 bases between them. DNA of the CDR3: TGTGCCTGGAGTTCCCTCGGCGAGACCCAGTACTTC. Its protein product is CAWSSLGETQYF.

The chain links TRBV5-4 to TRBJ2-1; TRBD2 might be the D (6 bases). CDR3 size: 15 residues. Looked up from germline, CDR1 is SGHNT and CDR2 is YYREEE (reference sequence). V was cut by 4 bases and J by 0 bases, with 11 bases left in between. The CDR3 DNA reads TGTGCCAGCAGCCAGGAGGGGCCCTCCTACAATGAGCAGTTCTTC. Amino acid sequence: CASSQEGPSYNEQFF.

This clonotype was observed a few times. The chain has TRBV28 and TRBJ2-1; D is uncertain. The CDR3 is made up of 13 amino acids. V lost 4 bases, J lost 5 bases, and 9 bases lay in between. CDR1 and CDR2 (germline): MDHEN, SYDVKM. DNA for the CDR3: TGTGCCAGCAGTTATCGATATAACAATGAGCAGTTCTTC. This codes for CASSYRYNNEQFF.

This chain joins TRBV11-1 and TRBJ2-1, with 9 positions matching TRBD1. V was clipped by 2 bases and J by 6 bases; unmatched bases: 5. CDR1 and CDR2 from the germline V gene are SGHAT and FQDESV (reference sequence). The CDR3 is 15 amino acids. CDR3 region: CASSLRTGVGNEQFF. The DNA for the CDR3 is TGTGCCAGCAGCTTAAGGACAGGGGTTGGCAATGAGCAGTTCTTC.

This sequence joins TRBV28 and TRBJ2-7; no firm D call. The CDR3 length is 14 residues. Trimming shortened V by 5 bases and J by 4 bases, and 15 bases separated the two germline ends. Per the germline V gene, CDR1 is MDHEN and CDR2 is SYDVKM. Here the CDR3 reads CASSPRSPPYEQYF. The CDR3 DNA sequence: TGTGCCAGCAGTCCCCGGTCACCCCCTTACGAGCAGTACTTC.

The CDR3 here is CASSKRSTGGYGYTF. For the CDR3, the DNA is TGCGCCAGCAGCAAAAGATCGACAGGGGGCTATGGCTACACCTTC. This chain uses TRBV5-1 with TRBJ1-2; 9 bases line up with TRBD1. The germline CDR1 and CDR2 sequences are SGHRS and YFSETQ. J lost 4 bases, V lost 4 bases, and 8 bases had no gene match. The CDR3 covers 15 residues. The full variable domain, its missing parts supplied by reference TRBV5-1 and TRBJ1-2, is KAGVTQTPRYLIKTRGQQVTLSCSPISGHRSVSWYQQTPGQGLQFLFEYFSETQRNKGNFPGRFSGRQFSNSRSEMNVSTLELGDSALYLCASSKRSTGGYGYTFGSGTRLTVV.

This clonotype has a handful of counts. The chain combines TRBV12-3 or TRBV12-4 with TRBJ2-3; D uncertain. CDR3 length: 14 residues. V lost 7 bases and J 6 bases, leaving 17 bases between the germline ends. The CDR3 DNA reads TGTGCCAGCACTCTTGAGAGGTCTTTCGATACGCAGTATTTT. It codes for CASTLERSFDTQYF.

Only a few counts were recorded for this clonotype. CDR3 coding DNA: TGCGCCAGCAGCTCGAGGGGACAGGGAAGGGATACGCAGTATTTT. It codes for CASSSRGQGRDTQYF. The J gene is TRBJ2-3, the V gene TRBV5-1; 9 bases fit TRBD1. From germline, CDR1 is SGHRS and CDR2 YFSETQ. V trimming: 3 bases; J trimming: 6 bases; junction bases outside the gene matches: 8. The CDR3 spans 15 residues.